Below are 11 T cell receptor beta chains sequenced from a single sample in a study of blood T cells in healthy people across ages. Primed by a sample-barcoded 5' primer and a J-beta primer mix, a second PCR proceeded for 7 to 11 cycles. Via MiXCR, TCRdb re-called the 5' RACE reads, giving one row per CDR3 protein. The table lists fewer than 2,000,000 distinct CDR3 sequences, about 31% of them singletons. Sequenced: blood. Receptors originate from a woman in her thirties in good health.

V is TRBV5-1 and J is TRBJ2-3; D is unclear. The V gene's germline CDR1 is SGHRS and CDR2 YFSETQ. V was clipped by 4 bases and J by 3 bases, with 18 bases between them. This CDR3 has 16 residues. The CDR3 spells CASSLPRTQMTDTQYF. CDR3 coding DNA: TGCGCCAGCAGCCTCCCCCGTACCCAAATGACAGATACGCAGTATTTT.

CDR3 nucleotides: TGTGCCAGCAGCTTAGGGCTAGTGCCGACAGAGACCCAGTACTTC. It specifies CASSLGLVPTETQYF. The chain carries TRBV5-5 and TRBJ2-5; D gene unclear. The CDR3 sequence is 15 residues long. Germline V gene lookup returns CDR1 SGHKS and CDR2 YYEKEE (reference sequence). Trimming cost V 2 bases and J 4 bases, with 15 bases left between them. The variable domain in full, completed from reference TRBV5-5 and TRBJ2-5, reads DAGVTQSPTHLIKTRGQQVTLRCSPISGHKSVSWYQQVLGQGPQFIFQYYEKEERGRGNFPDRFSARQFPNYSSELNVNALLLGDSALYLCASSLGLVPTETQYFGPGTRLLVL.

This clonotype was seen a few times. The V and J genes are TRBV3-1 and TRBJ2-7; D tentatively fits TRBD1 or TRBD2 (5 bases each). V dropped 0 bases and J dropped 1 base, with 10 bases sitting between them. Germline CDR1 and CDR2: LGHDT and YNNKEL (reference sequence). The CDR3 totals 15 residues. CDR3 sequence reads: CASSQDLGESYEQYF. The DNA of the CDR3 is TGTGCCAGCAGCCAAGATCTGGGGGAATCCTACGAGCAGTACTTC.

This clonotype turned up a few times. This chain links TRBV20-1 with TRBJ2-2; D possibly corresponds to TRBD2 (7 bases). Germline CDR1 and CDR2: DFQATT and SNEGSKA (reference sequence). The CDR3 is made up of 15 amino acids. Between the trimmed V and J ends, which lost 6 bases and 5 bases, there was a span of 19 bases. The CDR3: CSAVHGGPDTGELFF. The CDR3 DNA is TGCAGTGCCGTGCACGGGGGGCCTGATACCGGGGAGCTGTTTTTT.

This clonotype showed up just a few times. V is TRBV11-2 and J is TRBJ2-1; TRBD2 matches 8 bases. The ends lost 3 bases at V and 4 bases at J; junction bases unmatched: 11. From germline, CDR1 is SGHAT and CDR2 FQNNGV. This CDR3 region has 17 residues. The CDR3 sequence is CASSLGPGLGPYNEQFF. CDR3 coding DNA: TGTGCCAGCAGCTTGGGGCCGGGACTAGGACCATACAATGAGCAGTTCTTC.

Regarding this clonotype: A much larger clone lies one base from this, so it may be a read error. CDR3: CASSPRKETQYF. In DNA form, the CDR3 reads TGTGCCAGCTCACCACGGAAAGAGACCCAGTACTTC. V is TRBV18 and J is TRBJ2-5; no definite D call. CDR3 size: 12 residues. The germline V gene has CDR1 KGHSH and CDR2 LQKENI. V dropped 1 base and J dropped 3 bases, with 3 bases sitting between them. Full variable domain (missing parts from reference TRBV18 and TRBJ2-5): NAGVMQNPRHLVRRRGQEARLRCSPMKGHSHVYWYRQLPEEGLKFMVYLQKENIIDESGMPKERFSAEFPKEGPSILRIQQVVRGDSAAYFCASSPRKETQYFGPGTRLLVL.

The CDR3 here is CSVVVQGRYNEQFF. The CDR3 DNA follows: TGCAGCGTTGTGGTCCAGGGGCGATACAATGAGCAGTTCTTC. The chain is built from TRBV29-1 and TRBJ2-1, with D perhaps matching TRBD1 (6 bases). The CDR3 is made up of 14 amino acids. CDR1 and CDR2 from the germline V gene are SQVTM and ANQGSEA. Trimming pared 4 bases from V and 4 bases from J, leaving 14 bases between.

J is TRBJ1-5 and V is TRBV6-6; TRBD1 might be the D (5 bases). This CDR3 spans 14 amino acids. The ends were cut back, 2 bases at V and 11 bases at J, with 16 bases in the middle. Germline CDR1 and CDR2: MNHNY and SVGAGI (reference sequence). For the CDR3, the DNA is TGTGCCAGCAGTTACCCCGGGGGGATGCTGGCCCAGCATTTT. Translating gives CASSYPGGMLAQHF.

The chain couples TRBV5-1 to TRBJ2-1, with 9 bases fitting TRBD2. CDR3 length: 15 residues. Germline CDR1 and CDR2: SGHRS and YFSETQ. V was clipped by 2 bases and J by 8 bases; unmatched bases: 8. CDR3 nucleotide sequence: TGCGCCAGCAGCTTAGGCGGGAGGGCCTGGGATGAGCAGTTCTTC. Translated, it gives CASSLGGRAWDEQFF.

This clonotype was seen more than once but under ten times. This rearrangement joins TRBV6-2 or TRBV6-3 to TRBJ2-3; perhaps TRBD1 as D (5 bases). CDR3 size: 15 residues. V was pared by 2 bases and J by 3 bases, with 12 bases between. Germline values: CDR1 MNHEY, CDR2 SVGEGT. The CDR3 DNA is TGTGCCAGCAGTTACGATAGGGGTGGAACAGATACGCAGTATTTT. Its protein product is CASSYDRGGTDTQYF.

The rearrangement uses TRBV11-2 and TRBJ1-2; the D is unclear. This CDR3 is 14 amino acids long. Trimming removed 5 bases from V and 0 bases from J, with 10 bases in between. CDR1 is SGHAT, CDR2 FQNNGV, per germline. In DNA form, the CDR3 reads TGTGCCAGCAGCCCGCGAACAACTAACTATGGCTACACCTTC. It yields the protein CASSPRTTNYGYTF.